The 8 T cell receptor beta chains reported below all come from one sample, sequenced in a study of blood T cell repertoires in COVID-19. Produced via immunoSEQ multiplex PCR; TCRdb's table is partial and in-frame only. The sample shows some 120,000 clones, roughly four fifths of them seen only once. Sequencing was performed on PBMCs or T cells enriched from blood (not recorded which). Source of these receptors: a man aged 25 to 40 who had recovered from COVID-19.

This clone was found a few times. The rearrangement links TRBV19 to TRBJ2-7; a possible D gene is TRBD1 (6 bases). The CDR3 is 14 residues long. V was pared by 6 bases and J by 7 bases, with 19 bases between. Germline V gene data show CDR1 as LNHDA and CDR2 as SQIVND (reference sequence). The CDR3 DNA is TGTGCCAGTAGACTCCACCGACAGGCGCGGGAGCAGTACGTC. It specifies CASRLHRQAREQYV.

Only one count was recorded for this clone. The chain carries TRBV5-4 and TRBJ1-1, with D unresolved. Germline assignment: CDR1 SGHNT and CDR2 YYREEE (reference sequence). This CDR3 contains 13 residues. Trimming took off 3 bases at V and 0 bases at J, with 6 bases between the two ends. This CDR3 reads CASSSDLNTEAFF. The CDR3 region has the DNA TGTGCCAGCAGCTCGGACTTGAACACTGAAGCTTTCTTT.

The gene calls are TRBV4-1 and TRBJ1-3, with D perhaps TRBD1 (5 bases). V lost 1 base and J lost 0, with 19 bases in between. This CDR3 contains 19 residues. The V gene's germline CDR1 is MGHRA and CDR2 YSYEKL. The CDR3: CASSQAVFSPGNSGNTIYF. DNA for the CDR3: TGCGCCAGCAGCCAAGCGGTTTTCTCTCCAGGGAACTCTGGAAACACCATATATTTT.

The rearrangement uses TRBV5-4 and TRBJ2-5; tentative D call: TRBD2 (5 bases). The length of the CDR3 is 18 residues. V was shortened by 4 bases and J by 4 bases, with 26 bases between the two germline ends. Per the germline V gene, CDR1 is SGHNT and CDR2 is YYREEE (reference sequence). The CDR3 sequence is CASSPRPATGIMGETQYF. CDR3 in DNA: TGTGCCAGCAGCCCCCGACCCGCTACCGGGATCATGGGAGAGACCCAGTACTTC. The full variable domain, completed using reference TRBV5-4 and TRBJ2-5, is ETGVTQSPTHLIKTRGQQVTLRCSSQSGHNTVSWYQQALGQGPQFIFQYYREEENGRGNFPPRFSGLQFPNYSSELNVNALELDDSALYLCASSPRPATGIMGETQYFGPGTRLLVL.

This clone was seen only once. The chain couples TRBV10-3 to TRBJ2-5, with D possibly TRBD1 on 5 matching bases. Germline CDR1 reads ENHRY; CDR2 reads SYGVKD. This CDR3 is built from 15 residues. The V gene lost 2 bases and the J gene lost 4 bases, with 14 bases spanning the gap. The CDR3 protein is CAISEGLGRSETQYF. CDR3 nucleotide sequence: TGTGCCATCAGTGAGGGTCTGGGGCGGTCAGAGACCCAGTACTTC.

The table lists this clone with a count of one. The chain links TRBV6-5 to TRBJ1-5, with unresolved D. V was pared by 8 bases and J by 5 bases, with 16 bases between. The CDR3 has 14 amino acids. Looked up from germline, CDR1 is MNHEY and CDR2 is SVGAGI. In nucleotides, the CDR3 is TGTGCCAGCTCTGGCCCGTCCTGGTATCAGCCCCAGCATTTT. It codes for CASSGPSWYQPQHF.

CDR3 loop: CASSGTDYNEQFF. The CDR3 DNA sequence: TGTGCCAGCAGTGGAACAGACTACAATGAGCAGTTCTTC. V is TRBV2 and J is TRBJ2-1; D remains unclear. The CDR3 has 13 amino acids. The germline V gene encodes CDR1 SNHLY and CDR2 FYNNEI. Trimming removed 4 bases at V and 3 bases at J, with 7 bases between. Full variable domain (rest looked up from reference TRBV2 and TRBJ2-1): EPEVTQTPSHQVTQMGQEVILRCVPISNHLYFYWYRQILGQKVEFLVSFYNNEISEKSEIFDDQFSVERPDGSNFTLKIRSTKLEDSAMYFCASSGTDYNEQFFGPGTRLTVL.

This chain uses TRBV5-1 with TRBJ1-1, with TRBD1 matching 11 bases. After removal of 0 bases from V and 1 base from J, the junction contained 2 bases not matched to a gene. CDR3 length equals 16 residues. CDR1 is SGHRS, CDR2 YFSETQ, per germline. The CDR3: CASSLVGQGANTEAFF. For the CDR3, the DNA is TGCGCCAGCAGCTTGGTTGGACAGGGGGCGAACACTGAAGCTTTCTTT.